This TCR beta chain came from a study of PD-1 blockade in classical Hodgkin lymphoma. Produced via immunoSEQ multiplex PCR; TCRdb's table is partial and in-frame only. The table has 50,000 or so clones, around 78% seen once. The junction had 6 bases not matched to a gene; V was cut back by 3 bases and J by 0 bases. The CDR3 is 16 amino acids. Germline lookup yields CDR1 SGHTA and CDR2 FQGTGA. As for this clone: The target antigen is unknown.

The study, taken as a whole, reports: By cycle point C4D1, TCR diversity had risen significantly in CD4+ cells (but not CD8+ cells). Baseline diversity in complete responders resembled that of newly diagnosed patients. Prior therapy or disease activity may underlie the repertoire differences, whose causes remain undefined. At baseline, newly diagnosed patients reportedly showed less TCR diversity than healthy donors.

Each patient experienced a relapse that followed autologous stem cell transplantation, and brentuximab vedotin exposure varied. This receptor was taken from a human donor with classical Hodgkin lymphoma. The sequencing here drew on peripheral blood mononuclear cells (PBMCs), taken before the second cycle of nivolumab. The chain uses TRBV7-3 and TRBJ2-3; 7 positions match TRBD2. CDR3 sequence (DNA): TGTGCCAGCAGCTTCCGCGGGGGTCTTAGCACAGATACGCAGTATTTT. The encoded protein is CASSFRGGLSTDTQYF.